This entry concerns a single T cell receptor (beta chain). Antigen specificity is unknown. This CDR3 contains 16 residues. CDR1 and CDR2 (germline): SGHAT, FQNNGV. Trimming cost V 1 base and J 0 bases; bases outside gene matches: 4. The data were obtained in a study of shared clonotypes between healthy human individuals. Study results and caveats: In contrast to clonotypes shared by all four donors, non-shared clonotypes had lower generation probabilities.

Repertoires were generated with immunoSEQ multiplex PCR, while TCRdb's copy carries only in-frame clones and drops some. The sample contains over a million clones, roughly 96% of which appear only once. The chain couples TRBV11-2 to TRBJ2-5; 8 bases fit TRBD2. Sequences were obtained from naive CD4+ T cells sorted from blood. Subset specified: CD45RA+ positively selected. The origin of this receptor is a man aged 25 to 40 in good health. The CDR3 region has the DNA TGTGCCAGCAGCTTAGGAGCGGGAGCTTACCAAGAGACCCAGTACTTC. It is translated as CASSLGAGAYQETQYF.